The next 32 T cell receptor beta chains were all read from a single sample in a study of shared clonotypes between healthy human individuals. Method: immunoSEQ multiplex PCR; TCRdb's copy keeps in-frame clones and lacks some. Here the sample spans around 2,000,000 clones, 90% to 95% being singletons. The sequenced sample consisted of naive CD4+ T cells sorted from blood. Stated subset: CD45RA+ positively selected. The receptor source for this set is a man between 18 and 35 years old in good health.

The chain joins TRBV30 to TRBJ1-1; 8 bases align to TRBD1. The CDR3 spans 13 residues. The junction had 2 bases not matched to a gene; V was cut back by 2 bases and J by 3 bases. Germline CDR1 reads GTSNPN; CDR2 reads SVGIG (reference sequence). The DNA of the CDR3 is TGTGCCTGGAGTTCAGGGGGCTACACTGAAGCTTTCTTT. This encodes CAWSSGGYTEAFF.

The rearrangement uses TRBV5-1 and TRBJ1-1, with 7 nucleotides matching TRBD1. The CDR3 consists of 14 residues. V lost 5 bases, J lost 0 bases, and 4 bases stayed unmatched. The germline V gene has CDR1 SGHRS and CDR2 YFSETQ. CDR3 region: CASRTGTMNTEAFF. CDR3 in DNA: TGCGCCAGCAGGACAGGGACCATGAACACTGAAGCTTTCTTT.

Details on this clone: This same CDR3 is encoded by further DNA sequences in the sample. The V and J genes are TRBV7-9 and TRBJ2-7; D may be TRBD1 (6 bases). The CDR3 length is 13 residues. Trimming removed 0 bases from V and 6 bases from J, with 9 bases in between. Germline CDR1 and CDR2: SEHNR and FQNEAQ (reference sequence). DNA for the CDR3: TGTGCCAGCAGCTTAGCTGGGGGCCCCGAGCAGTACTTC. Protein: CASSLAGGPEQYF.

The chain couples TRBV10-1 to TRBJ2-3; no definite D call. Trimming cost V 3 bases and J 4 bases, with 11 bases left between them. The CDR3 is made up of 14 amino acids. Looked up from germline, CDR1 is WNHNN and CDR2 is SYGVQD (reference sequence). CDR3 DNA sequence: TGCGCCAGCAGTGAAATGGGGTTGGCAGATACGCAGTATTTT. Its translation is CASSEMGLADTQYF.

This clone was counted a single time. The J gene is TRBJ1-5, the V gene TRBV2; D ambiguous. CDR3 size: 16 residues. Trimming removed 6 bases at V and 1 base at J, with 16 bases between. Germline lookup yields CDR1 SNHLY and CDR2 FYNNEI. Here the CDR3 reads CASSLRTVGSNQPQHF. The CDR3, as DNA: TGTGCCAGCAGCCTCCGCACCGTCGGGAGCAATCAGCCCCAGCATTTT.

The rearrangement uses TRBV4-2 and TRBJ2-1; TRBD2 agrees at 8 bases. CDR1 is LGHNA, CDR2 YNFKEQ, per germline. V trimming: 0 bases; J trimming: 3 bases; junction bases outside the gene matches: 7. CDR3 length: 17 residues. This CDR3 is CASSQDLTSASYNEQFF. The CDR3 DNA is TGTGCCAGCAGCCAAGATTTGACTAGCGCTAGCTACAATGAGCAGTTCTTC.

The chain couples TRBV11-2 to TRBJ2-4; TRBD2 agrees at 7 bases. V was pared by 5 bases and J by 2 bases, with 18 bases of the junction left unmatched. This CDR3 is built from 19 residues. Germline V gene lookup returns CDR1 SGHAT and CDR2 FQNNGV. CDR3 DNA: TGTGCCAGCAGCCCGATTGGGCAGGAAGGGAGGGGTTCCAAAAACATTCAGTACTTC. Translated, it gives CASSPIGQEGRGSKNIQYF.

The chain is built from TRBV27 and TRBJ1-4; D remains ambiguous. There are 15 residues in the CDR3. The V and J ends lost 3 bases and 5 bases respectively, with 13 bases between them. CDR1 and CDR2 from the germline V gene are MNHEY and SMNVEV (reference sequence). CDR3 DNA sequence: TGTGCCAGCAGTTTCAAGCTTAATGGGAATGAAAAACTGTTTTTT. This encodes CASSFKLNGNEKLFF.

This rearrangement joins TRBV29-1 to TRBJ2-2; the D gene is possibly TRBD1 (6 bases). From germline, CDR1 is SQVTM and CDR2 ANQGSEA. Trimming removed 7 bases at V and 2 bases at J, with 17 bases between. The CDR3 is 15 residues long. CDR3 sequence reads: CSAPIEQGNTGELFF. The DNA for the CDR3 is TGCAGCGCCCCGATTGAACAGGGCAACACCGGGGAGCTGTTTTTT.

The chain uses TRBV19 and TRBJ1-2, with TRBD1 as a possible D gene (5 bases). Germline V gives CDR1 LNHDA, CDR2 SQIVND (reference sequence). There are 12 residues in the CDR3. Trimming left V 6 bases short and J 6 bases short, with 11 bases between. Here the CDR3 DNA reads TGTGCCAGTAGCTTGTGGGACCATGGCTACACCTTC. It encodes CASSLWDHGYTF.

The table lists this clone with a count of one. This chain connects TRBV6-1 to TRBJ2-2, with a weak D call TRBD1 (5 bases). Germline-derived CDR1 and CDR2 are MNHNS and SASEGT. V gave up 2 bases and J gave up 7 bases, with 11 bases separating them. There are 14 residues in the CDR3. The CDR3 reads CASSEIRGFGELFF. The CDR3 DNA is TGTGCCAGCAGTGAAATAAGGGGATTCGGGGAGCTGTTTTTT.

CDR3 nucleotides: TGTGCCAGTAGTATCTCAGGAGGGCGGTACGAGCAGTACTTC. Its translation: CASSISGGRYEQYF. The genes are TRBV19 and TRBJ2-7, with D maybe TRBD2 (6 bases). Deletions cut 3 bases from V and 4 bases from J, with 13 bases between. This CDR3 contains 14 residues. Per the germline V gene, CDR1 is LNHDA and CDR2 is SQIVND (reference sequence).

This clone appeared once. This chain connects TRBV5-1 to TRBJ2-7, with D hard to call. CDR1 and CDR2 (germline): SGHRS, YFSETQ. The CDR3 runs to 16 residues. V was clipped by 4 bases and J by 5 bases, with 22 bases between them. Here the CDR3 reads CASSPGAASGLDEQYF. DNA of the CDR3: TGCGCCAGCAGCCCAGGTGCGGCATCCGGTTTGGACGAGCAGTACTTC.

This clone showed up just a few times. The chain joins TRBV4-3 to TRBJ1-6; D is unresolved. The CDR3 loop spans 12 amino acids. The ends were cut back, 4 bases at V and 10 bases at J, with 8 bases in the middle. Germline values: CDR1 LGHNA, CDR2 YSLEER. The CDR3 here is CASSLGNSPLHF. CDR3 sequence (DNA): TGCGCCAGCAGCCTTGGGAACTCACCCCTCCACTTT.

The chain combines TRBV11-2 with TRBJ2-3, with 10 bases matching TRBD2. This CDR3 contains 18 residues. Trimming removed 3 bases from V and 0 bases from J; junction bases left unmatched: 9. Germline V CDR1 and CDR2: SGHAT, FQNNGV. The chain's CDR3 is CASSFSGRAGYSTDTQYF. CDR3 coding DNA: TGTGCCAGCAGCTTCAGCGGGAGGGCGGGTTATAGCACAGATACGCAGTATTTT.

The chain's CDR3 is CASLLGGFHTDTQYF. The CDR3, as DNA: TGTGCCAGCCTATTAGGGGGTTTTCACACAGATACGCAGTATTTT. The chain uses TRBV2 and TRBJ2-3; perhaps TRBD1 as D (6 bases). With 8 bases removed from V and 2 bases from J, the gap between germline ends came to 17 bases. Germline V CDR1 and CDR2: SNHLY, FYNNEI. The CDR3 is 15 amino acids.

The CDR3 DNA reads as TGTGCCAGCAGCGTAGAACTAGTCGGCGAGACCCAGTACTTC. As protein: CASSVELVGETQYF. V usage is TRBV9 and J usage is TRBJ2-5; tentative D call: TRBD2 (5 bases). The CDR3 covers 14 residues. From germline, CDR1 is SGDLS and CDR2 YYNGEE. The V end lost 0 bases, the J end lost 5 bases, and 11 bases lay between the germline ends. The full variable domain, with the rest looked up from reference TRBV9 and TRBJ2-5, is DSGVTQTPKHLITATGQRVTLRCSPRSGDLSVYWYQQSLDQGLQFLIQYYNGEERAKGNILERFSAQQFPDLHSELNLSSLELGDSALYFCASSVELVGETQYFGPGTRLLVL.

As concerns this clone: The same CDR3 can be traced to other DNA sequences in this sample. The rearrangement joins TRBV27 to TRBJ1-5; 7 bases are shared with TRBD1. The CDR3 contains 15 residues. J gave up 2 bases and V 5 bases, and 6 bases lay outside the gene matches. Germline V gene lookup returns CDR1 MNHEY and CDR2 SMNVEV (reference sequence). The CDR3 region is CASSPGTGGNQPQHF. The CDR3 DNA reads TGTGCCAGCAGTCCGGGTACAGGGGGCAATCAGCCCCAGCATTTT.

V and J are TRBV18 and TRBJ2-5, with a possible D match to TRBD2 (6 bases). CDR1 is KGHSH, CDR2 LQKENI, per germline. Between the trimmed V and J ends, which lost 1 base and 5 bases, there was a span of 17 bases. The CDR3 runs 16 residues. The DNA for the CDR3 is TGTGCCAGCTCACCACTGCGGAGGCAGGAGGGCGAGACCCAGTACTTC. Protein sequence: CASSPLRRQEGETQYF.

The chain links TRBV4-3 to TRBJ1-1, with a weak D call TRBD1 (5 bases). V was clipped by 4 bases and J by 0 bases, with 18 bases between them. The CDR3 consists of 17 residues. CDR1 and CDR2 (germline): LGHNA, YSLEER. For the CDR3, the DNA is TGCGCCAGCAGCCCGGGCGGGGCGGTCAGGCTGAACACTGAAGCTTTCTTT. Encoded protein: CASSPGGAVRLNTEAFF.

The rearrangement joins TRBV7-3 to TRBJ2-7; D ambiguous. V shed 5 bases and J shed 3 bases, with 11 bases lying between them. The germline V gene has CDR1 SGHTA and CDR2 FQGTGA. The CDR3 has 13 amino acids. The CDR3 loop is CASSPSSFYEQYF. The CDR3 DNA sequence: TGTGCCAGCAGCCCGTCATCCTTCTACGAGCAGTACTTC.

The V gene is TRBV5-1, the J gene TRBJ2-2; D might be TRBD2 (5 bases). The germline V gene encodes CDR1 SGHRS and CDR2 YFSETQ. The ends were cut back, 4 bases at V and 6 bases at J, with 16 bases in the middle. CDR3 length: 15 amino acids. CDR3 DNA sequence: TGCGCCAGCAGCCCGGTTTCTAGCTGGCCCGGGGAGCTGTTTTTT. This translates into CASSPVSSWPGELFF.

CDR3 region: CASSLLAGGYYNEQFF. DNA for the CDR3: TGTGCCAGCAGTTTACTAGCGGGGGGCTACTACAATGAGCAGTTCTTC. The chain uses TRBV28 and TRBJ2-1; 11 positions agree with TRBD2. V lost 2 bases, J lost 3 bases, and 3 bases stayed unmatched. Germline V gene sequence: CDR1 MDHEN, CDR2 SYDVKM. This CDR3 has 16 residues.

Points on this clone: This same CDR3 is encoded by further DNA sequences in the sample. CDR3 amino acids: CASSLGTLQETQYF. Written as DNA, the CDR3 is TGTGCCAGCAGCTTAGGGACTCTACAAGAGACCCAGTACTTC. V usage is TRBV11-2 and J usage is TRBJ2-5, with a weak D call TRBD2 (5 bases). This CDR3 region has 14 residues. Germline loops: CDR1 SGHAT, CDR2 FQNNGV. Trimming removed 1 base at V and 2 bases at J, with 8 bases between.

The gene calls are TRBV30 and TRBJ1-1; D perhaps matches TRBD1 (6 bases). There are 13 residues in the CDR3. Trimming removed 3 bases from V and 4 bases from J, with 12 bases in between. Germline V gene lookup returns CDR1 GTSNPN and CDR2 SVGIG (reference sequence). This CDR3 reads CAWSRTGTTEAFF. CDR3 in DNA: TGTGCCTGGAGCCGCACAGGGACCACTGAAGCTTTCTTT.

The rearrangement uses TRBV2 and TRBJ1-1; D gene ambiguous. The CDR3 loop spans 14 amino acids. V lost 4 bases to trimming and J lost 1 base, with 10 bases between them. Looked up from germline, CDR1 is SNHLY and CDR2 is FYNNEI. The CDR3 bases are TGTGCCAGCAGTGTTGAGAAAACGAACACTGAAGCTTTCTTT. Translated: CASSVEKTNTEAFF.

The chain joins TRBV7-6 to TRBJ2-1; D is possibly TRBD2 (7 bases). This CDR3 is built from 17 residues. In germline, CDR1 is SGHVS, CDR2 FNYEAQ. Trimming took 1 base from V and 8 from J, leaving 21 bases between them. The DNA of the CDR3 is TGTGCCAGCAGCTTAGGGGACATTCGGGCGGGAGTACATGAGCAGTTCTTC. This translates into CASSLGDIRAGVHEQFF.

This chain links TRBV5-6 with TRBJ2-7, with no clear D. The CDR3 contains 13 residues. CDR1 is SGHDT and CDR2 is YYEEEE in the germline V gene. V was shortened by 4 bases and J by 2 bases, with 10 bases between the two germline ends. The CDR3 nucleotides are TGTGCCAGCAGCATCCCCAACACCTACGAGCAGTACTTC. This encodes CASSIPNTYEQYF.

About this clone itself: The identical CDR3 is also encoded by other nucleotide sequences in the sample. This chain connects TRBV6-1 to TRBJ1-4; possible D gene TRBD1, 6 bases. Trimming stripped 6 bases from V and 2 bases from J, with 10 bases between. The CDR3 covers 14 residues. The germline CDR1 and CDR2 sequences are MNHNS and SASEGT. CDR3 amino acids: CASRRTATNEKLFF. Written as DNA, the CDR3 is TGTGCCAGCAGGCGGACAGCGACTAATGAAAAACTGTTTTTT.

This chain links TRBV7-2 with TRBJ2-2; TRBD2 matches 9 bases. The germline gives CDR1 SGHTA, CDR2 FQGNSA. This CDR3 is built from 17 residues. The ends lost 3 bases at V and 0 bases at J; junction bases unmatched: 5. This chain's CDR3 is CASSFNSGGANTGELFF. The CDR3 nucleotides are TGTGCCAGCAGCTTTAATAGCGGGGGCGCGAACACCGGGGAGCTGTTTTTT.

This clone was counted a single time. The chain joins TRBV15 to TRBJ2-5, with D possibly being TRBD2 (5 bases). The CDR3 has 14 residues. V gave up 0 bases and J gave up 6 bases, with 11 bases separating them. Per the germline V gene, CDR1 is LNHNV and CDR2 is YYDKDF (reference sequence). The CDR3 nucleotides are TGTGCCACCAGCAGAGATAGAGGGATCAAGACCCAGTACTTC. Translation: CATSRDRGIKTQYF.

The chain carries TRBV28 and TRBJ1-2; D is undetermined. V shed 6 bases and J shed 12 bases, with 14 bases lying between them. Germline assignment: CDR1 MDHEN and CDR2 SYDVKM. The CDR3 covers 11 residues. The CDR3 loop reads CASSGPLGNTF. The CDR3 DNA sequence: TGTGCCAGCAGCGGACCGCTGGGTAACACCTTC.